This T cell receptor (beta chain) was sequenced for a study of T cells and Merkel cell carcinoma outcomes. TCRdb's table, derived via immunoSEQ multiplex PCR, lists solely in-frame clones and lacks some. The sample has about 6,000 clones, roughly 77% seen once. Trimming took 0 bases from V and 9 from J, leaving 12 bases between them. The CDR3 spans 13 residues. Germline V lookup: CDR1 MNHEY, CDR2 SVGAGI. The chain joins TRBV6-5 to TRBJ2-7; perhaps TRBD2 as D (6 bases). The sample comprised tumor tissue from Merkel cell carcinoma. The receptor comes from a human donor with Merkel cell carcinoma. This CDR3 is CASSYSRGEVQYF. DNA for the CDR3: TGTGCCAGCAGTTACTCCCGCGGGGAGGTGCAGTACTTC.